This T cell receptor beta chain was sequenced during a study of blood T cell repertoires in COVID-19. For the study at large: In each case, the material was cDNA or gDNA derived from T cells, B-cell-depleted T cells, or PBMCs.

Trimming left V 1 base short and J 2 bases short, with 15 bases between. The CDR3 is 16 residues long. Germline CDR1 reads GTSNPN; CDR2 reads SVGIG (reference sequence). Per the study methods: It was from reference gene primer amplification that nucleated cell counts were estimated. The assay was immunoSEQ multiplex PCR, and TCRdb's table has in-frame clones only and misses some. V, J and clone size are those of that table, while D and trimming were read from the DNA. The data contain about 400,000 clones, roughly 90% of them singletons. The study assigned cohorts using participant-reported clinical history.

The receptor's source is a woman aged 40-49 years with acute COVID-19. The sample was PBMCs or T cells enriched from blood (not recorded which). The chain employs TRBV30 and TRBJ1-5, with D maybe TRBD1 (6 bases). CDR3 coding DNA: TGTGCCTGGAGTGAGAAGCCGGGGACACGCAATCAGCCCCAGCATTTT. Its translation is CAWSEKPGTRNQPQHF. Together with reference TRBV30 and TRBJ1-5, the CDR3 gives the full variable domain: SQTIHQWPATLVQPVGSPLSLECTVEGTSNPNLYWYRQAAGRGLQLLFYSVGIGQISSEVPQNLSASRPQDRQFILSSKKLLLSDSGFYLCAWSEKPGTRNQPQHFGDGTRLSIL.